One sample yielded the 25 T cell receptor beta chains listed below, sequenced in a study of CD8 T cells in ankylosing spondylitis. MiXCR was run by TCRdb on the 5' RACE reads, yielding one entry per CDR3 protein. The table includes some 130,000 distinct CDR3 sequences, roughly 15% detected once. Sequencing was carried out using blood, either unsorted or a sorted T cell fraction (not recorded which). All receptors come from a female donor with ankylosing spondylitis or in good health (not recorded which).

The chain links TRBV5-1 to TRBJ1-3; the D gene is possibly TRBD1 (5 bases). V dropped 0 bases and J dropped 6 bases, with 13 bases sitting between them. The CDR3 runs 15 residues. The germline V gene has CDR1 SGHRS and CDR2 YFSETQ. The CDR3 protein is CASSLESGKSNTIYF. DNA for the CDR3: TGCGCCAGCAGCTTGGAGTCAGGGAAATCAAACACCATATATTTT.

The J gene is TRBJ1-3, the V gene TRBV14; tentatively, D is TRBD1 (6 bases). CDR3 length: 16 residues. Trimming cost V 0 bases and J 2 bases, with 11 bases left between them. Germline CDR1 is SGHDN and CDR2 is FVKESK. This chain's CDR3 is CASSQDWGAPGNTIYF. In DNA form, the CDR3 reads TGTGCCAGCAGCCAAGATTGGGGGGCGCCTGGAAACACCATATATTTT.

CDR3 loop: CASSRQPGGGTGELFF. CDR3 DNA sequence: TGTGCCAGCAGCCGACAACCTGGAGGGGGCACCGGGGAGCTGTTTTTT. The chain has TRBV11-2 and TRBJ2-2; D could derive from TRBD1 or TRBD2 (6 bases each). The CDR3 consists of 16 residues. CDR1 and CDR2 (germline): SGHAT, FQNNGV. The V gene lost 5 bases and the J gene lost 4 bases, with 17 bases spanning the gap. Full variable domain (remainder filled in from reference TRBV11-2 and TRBJ2-2): EAGVAQSPRYKIIEKRQSVAFWCNPISGHATLYWYQQILGQGPKLLIQFQNNGVVDDSQLPKDRFSAERLKGVDSTLKIQPAKLEDSAVYLCASSRQPGGGTGELFFGEGSRLTVL.

This clonotype was recorded once. The chain combines TRBV7-8 with TRBJ2-3; D ambiguous. V lost 4 bases, J lost 0 bases, and 14 bases lay in between. The CDR3 is 16 amino acids. Germline assignment: CDR1 SGHVS and CDR2 FQNEAQ. CDR3 sequence (DNA): TGTGCCAGCAGCTATCTTGGAGCCTTTAGCACAGATACGCAGTATTTT. Translating gives CASSYLGAFSTDTQYF.

This clonotype was counted only a few times. The chain links TRBV6-1 to TRBJ1-5; 9 bases agree with TRBD1. The ends lost 1 base at V and 7 bases at J; junction bases unmatched: 8. Germline lookup yields CDR1 MNHNS and CDR2 SASEGT. CDR3 length: 16 residues. The CDR3 DNA is TGTGCCAGCAGTGAAGTTCTAACAGGGGGCTGGCAGCCCCAGCATTTT. This codes for CASSEVLTGGWQPQHF.

This clonotype appeared a few times. The rearrangement joins TRBV7-9 to TRBJ2-3; D possibly matches TRBD1 or TRBD2 (6 bases each). Per germline, CDR1 SEHNR and CDR2 FQNEAQ (reference sequence). The length of the CDR3 is 15 residues. Trimming cost V 1 base and J 2 bases, with 10 bases left between them. CDR3 nucleotide sequence: TGTGCCAGCAGCTTAGGGAGGGGGATCACAGATACGCAGTATTTT. This gives the protein CASSLGRGITDTQYF.

The chain is built from TRBV9 and TRBJ1-2; unclear D gene. Looked up from germline, CDR1 is SGDLS and CDR2 is YYNGEE. V was trimmed by 3 bases and J by 3 bases, leaving 12 bases between them. This CDR3 has 14 amino acids. The CDR3 sequence: CASSGVVLYYGYTF. DNA for the CDR3: TGTGCCAGCAGCGGTGTAGTCCTGTACTATGGCTACACCTTC.

A few counts support this clonotype. The chain couples TRBV7-9 to TRBJ2-3; possible D gene TRBD2, 6 bases. The CDR3 extends over 14 amino acids. V was clipped by 4 bases and J by 6 bases, with 14 bases between them. Germline loops: CDR1 SEHNR, CDR2 FQNEAQ (reference sequence). The CDR3 DNA reads as TGTGCCAGCAGCTCGCCAGCGGGTGGGGATACGCAGTATTTT. Its protein is CASSSPAGGDTQYF.

This clonotype has ten or more counts. The genes are TRBV20-1 and TRBJ2-1; TRBD2 matches at 15 bases. Germline V CDR1 and CDR2: DFQATT, SNEGSKA (reference sequence). V was clipped by 4 bases and J by 4 bases; unmatched bases: 11. This CDR3 has 18 amino acids. For the CDR3, the DNA is TGCAGTGCTACCCCCGGGACTAGCGGGAGGTCCGCTTACAATGAGCAGTTCTTC. Translation: CSATPGTSGRSAYNEQFF.

This clonotype has more than one count but fewer than ten. CDR3 DNA sequence: TGCAGTGGGATATATCTTGCGAAAGAGACCCAGTACTTC. Residues: CSGIYLAKETQYF. V is TRBV20-1 and J is TRBJ2-5, with unresolved D. Trimming removed 7 bases at V and 3 bases at J, with 15 bases between. Looked up from germline, CDR1 is DFQATT and CDR2 is SNEGSKA (reference sequence). CDR3 length equals 13 residues.

This clonotype was recorded a few times. This chain connects TRBV10-2 to TRBJ2-7; 8 nucleotides align to TRBD1. This CDR3 has 15 amino acids. Losses at the gene ends were 0 bases for V and 4 bases for J; bases not matched to a gene: 5. Germline lookup yields CDR1 WSHSY and CDR2 SAAADI. CDR3 in amino acids: CASSESRQGWYEQYF. The CDR3 DNA is TGCGCCAGCAGTGAGTCAAGACAGGGGTGGTACGAGCAGTACTTC.

This clonotype was seen a handful of times. This chain joins TRBV21-1 and TRBJ2-7. TRBV21-1 is flagged as a pseudogene. This CDR3 comprises 14 residues. The CDR3 region is CASSKGTPTYEQYF. In DNA form, the CDR3 reads TGTGCCAGCAGCAAGGGTACCCCAACCTACGAGCAGTACTTC.

This clonotype was seen a few times. V and J are TRBV7-2 and TRBJ2-1; D uncertain. CDR1 SGHTA and CDR2 FQGNSA come from the germline V gene. V lost 2 bases, J lost 2 bases, and 4 bases lay in between. The CDR3 spans 13 residues. CDR3 protein: CASSLMTYNEQFF. CDR3 nucleotides: TGTGCCAGCAGCTTAATGACCTACAATGAGCAGTTCTTC.

This clonotype was picked up a small number of times. The chain has TRBV28 and TRBJ2-3, with D perhaps matching TRBD1 (5 bases). In germline, CDR1 is MDHEN, CDR2 SYDVKM. The germline V and J ends were trimmed by 4 bases and 5 bases, with 16 bases remaining between them. The length of the CDR3 is 15 residues. CDR3 residues: CASSSGSNQGDTQYF. In nucleotides, the CDR3 is TGTGCCAGCAGTTCCGGATCAAATCAGGGAGATACGCAGTATTTT.

This clonotype was observed many times. V gene TRBV27 combines with J gene TRBJ2-7, with a possible D match to TRBD1 (5 bases). V lost 6 bases and J 6 bases, leaving 15 bases between the germline ends. Germline CDR1 reads MNHEY; CDR2 reads SMNVEV (reference sequence). CDR3 size: 13 residues. CDR3 nucleotides: TGTGCCAGCAGCCTGGTAGGGGATTTCGAGCAGTACTTC. It yields the protein CASSLVGDFEQYF.

The chain carries TRBV5-1 and TRBJ2-5, with D possibly TRBD1 on 6 matching bases. Germline-derived CDR1 and CDR2 are SGHRS and YFSETQ. The germline V and J ends were trimmed by 3 bases and 4 bases, with 13 bases remaining between them. CDR3 length: 14 amino acids. As DNA, the CDR3 is TGCGCCAGCAGCTCCGGGACAAAGGGAGAGACCCAGTACTTC. The encoded protein is CASSSGTKGETQYF.

This clonotype has more than one count but fewer than ten. The rearrangement joins TRBV11-2 to TRBJ2-6; maybe TRBD2 (6 bases). V was cut by 5 bases and J by 2 bases, with 10 bases left in between. Germline V CDR1 and CDR2: SGHAT, FQNNGV. This CDR3 contains 15 residues. CDR3 protein: CASSAGTAGANVLTF. Here the CDR3 DNA reads TGTGCCAGCAGCGCAGGGACTGCTGGGGCCAACGTCCTGACTTTC.

The chain joins TRBV11-2 to TRBJ2-7; D may match TRBD1 or TRBD2 (5 bases each). Trimming took off 1 base at V and 4 bases at J, with 14 bases between the two ends. Germline-derived CDR1 and CDR2 are SGHAT and FQNNGV. This CDR3 contains 15 residues. The CDR3 DNA sequence: TGTGCCAGCAGCTTAGCACCGGGACCTTGGTACGAGCAGTACTTC. Translated, it gives CASSLAPGPWYEQYF.

This clonotype was observed a handful of times. This rearrangement joins TRBV19 to TRBJ2-2; 8 positions match TRBD1. V was clipped by 5 bases and J by 4 bases; unmatched bases: 9. There are 16 residues in the CDR3. Germline-derived CDR1 and CDR2 are LNHDA and SQIVND (reference sequence). This CDR3 is CASSPGQGASTGELFF. CDR3 coding DNA: TGTGCCAGTAGTCCAGGGCAGGGGGCCTCCACCGGGGAGCTGTTTTTT.

Many counts were recorded for this clonotype. This rearrangement joins TRBV9 to TRBJ2-1; tentatively, D is TRBD2 (5 bases). Germline CDR1 is SGDLS and CDR2 is YYNGEE. The CDR3 loop spans 14 amino acids. The V end was cut by 4 bases, the J end by 4 bases, with 12 bases between. The CDR3 DNA is TGTGCCAGCAGCTCGACTACCCCTTACAATGAGCAGTTCTTC. It encodes CASSSTTPYNEQFF.

This sequence joins TRBV6-2 or TRBV6-3 and TRBJ2-7, with TRBD2 identical over 7 bases. V dropped 6 bases and J dropped 5; count of bases not matched to a gene: 19. The CDR3 consists of 17 residues. From germline, CDR1 is MNHEY and CDR2 SVGEGT. The CDR3 here is CASRPLVGRFNFHEQYF. The CDR3 DNA sequence: TGTGCCAGCAGACCACTTGTCGGGAGGTTCAACTTCCACGAGCAGTACTTC.

The chain carries TRBV28 and TRBJ2-3; D gene ambiguous. The CDR3 is 13 residues long. V lost 5 bases and J 4 bases, leaving 10 bases between the germline ends. Germline CDR1 reads MDHEN; CDR2 reads SYDVKM. CDR3 sequence (DNA): TGTGCCAGCAGTACCGAACGAGCAGATACGCAGTATTTT. This sequence encodes CASSTERADTQYF.

The chain employs TRBV30 and TRBJ2-2; possibly TRBD1 or TRBD2 for D (5 bases each). V gave up 2 bases and J gave up 2 bases, with 15 bases separating them. This CDR3 contains 16 residues. Looked up from germline, CDR1 is GTSNPN and CDR2 is SVGIG (reference sequence). Here the CDR3 reads CAWSSLRDANTGELFF. As DNA, the CDR3 is TGTGCCTGGAGTAGCCTCCGGGACGCCAACACCGGGGAGCTGTTTTTT.

In regard to this clonotype: This may stem from a read error, because a much larger clone lies one nucleotide away. This CDR3 is CASSYRSGARNTEAFF. In nucleotides, the CDR3 is TGTGCCAGCAGTTATCGTTCAGGGGCACGGAACACTGAAGCTTTCTTT. V gene TRBV6-5 combines with J gene TRBJ1-1; a weak D match, TRBD1 (6 bases). Between the trimmed V and J ends, which lost 3 bases and 1 base, there was a span of 15 bases. The CDR3 sequence is 16 residues long. The germline V gene has CDR1 MNHEY and CDR2 SVGAGI.

In its sample, this clonotype was seen a few times. The CDR3 coding sequence is TGTGCCACCCAGGACAGCGCGAACACCGGGGAGCTGTTTTTT. It codes for CATQDSANTGELFF. This rearrangement joins TRBV19 to TRBJ2-2; tentative D call: TRBD1 (6 bases). CDR3 length equals 14 residues. CDR1 and CDR2 (germline): LNHDA, SQIVND (reference sequence). Trimming pared 10 bases from V and 0 bases from J, leaving 12 bases between.